The subject of this entry is one T cell receptor (beta chain). Its antigen remains unidentified. One base away there is no much larger clone; base qualities are not given. Separate from the approximately 700-subject first cohort, the validation cohort of over 90 subjects was the group to which the donors belonged. The data are from a study of cytomegalovirus exposure and HLA in healthy donors (dated by TCRdb to about 2017). Notes on the research overall: A later analysis indicated that the 90 to 150 validation repertoires were generated on the platform also employed for the approximately 700 repertoires of the first cohort. To predict cytomegalovirus infection status, the study combined high-throughput TCR immunosequencing, statistical association of individual TCRs with disease status, and machine learning. The study aimed to test whether signatures of past pathogen exposure could be identified by cataloging public T cell receptors. Along with the roughly 670-subject first cohort, a separate validation cohort of over a hundred different subjects was used. On the study overall, not on this receptor specifically: The classifier was reported to diagnose cytomegalovirus status with high specificity and sensitivity in both the original cohort and the validation cohort. In the study, 150 to 200 TCR beta chains were listed as associated with cytomegalovirus. The authors suggested that the approach could potentially be extended to other disease states and immunological phenotypes. Across donors, most TCR sequences were observed very rarely, whereas some public TCRs were present in many individuals. A later analysis found that TCRs clustered in the first cohort also tended to co-occur in the roughly 110 validation repertoires, with approximately 95% of cluster scores above 0. In vitro tests confirmed that a few of the cytomegalovirus-associated TCR beta chains recognize cytomegalovirus antigens. The validation cohort had no HLA typing available for a later analysis, so co-occurrence within that cohort was assessed over all 130 or so repertoires.

The CDR3 has 16 amino acids, counting the end cysteine and phenylalanine. Solely the CDR3 DNA is kept, with 48 bases framed from the first base. Per the germline V gene (reference sequence), GTSNPN is the CDR1 and SVGIG is the CDR2. Between the V and J ends, shortened by 0 bases and 2 bases respectively, the junction contains 15 bases. The library was produced with the immunoSEQ multiplex PCR assay. For the original study's pipeline: A statistical classification framework was developed to diagnose cytomegalovirus status using the catalog of TCR beta chain sequences. Drawn from immuneACCESS, this table holds only the in-frame rearrangements with V and J called that TCRdb kept. Clones are partly lost; checked studies trace under half to an unresolved V gene and leave the rest unexplained. That table furnishes V, J and clone size, whereas the DNA furnished D and trimming. The sample contains tens of thousands of clones, about 93% of them found a single time. The top ten constitute 3% to 3.5% of the sample.

The sequence links TRBV30 to TRBJ2-3; D gene: possibly TRBD1, on 6 matching bases. The sequenced sample was PBMCs. The sequence was collected from a young man in good health and CMV-seronegative. Read as DNA, the sequence is TGTGCCTGGAGTGTAAACAGGGTACCCCCCACAGATACGCAGTATTTT. Translated, it reads CAWSVNRVPPTDTQYF.